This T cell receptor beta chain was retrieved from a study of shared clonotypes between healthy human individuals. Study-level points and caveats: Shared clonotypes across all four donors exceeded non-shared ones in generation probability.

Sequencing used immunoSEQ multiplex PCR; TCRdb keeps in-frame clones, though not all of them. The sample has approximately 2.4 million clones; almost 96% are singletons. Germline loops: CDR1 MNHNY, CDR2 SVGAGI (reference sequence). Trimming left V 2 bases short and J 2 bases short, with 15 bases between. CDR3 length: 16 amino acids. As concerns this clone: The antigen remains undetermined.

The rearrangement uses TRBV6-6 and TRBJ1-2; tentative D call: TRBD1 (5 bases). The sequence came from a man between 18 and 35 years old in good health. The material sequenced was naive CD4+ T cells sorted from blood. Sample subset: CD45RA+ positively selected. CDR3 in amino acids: CASSYPRQGYNYGYTF. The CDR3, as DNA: TGTGCCAGCAGTTACCCGCGCCAGGGTTACAACTATGGCTACACCTTC.